The following is a T cell receptor beta chain sequence with its context. Antigen unknown. This specimen comes from a study of cytomegalovirus exposure and HLA in healthy donors. General observations from the study: Earlier analysis looked at TCR beta V segments, and most were productive about 90% or about 30% of the time. In a later analysis, a genetic analysis reported fewer productive-TCR N-insertions in an Asian-associated ancestry cluster than the cohort average. Some public TCRs appeared in many individuals, while most sequences were rare.

The germline V gene encodes CDR1 PRHDT and CDR2 FYEKMQ (reference sequence). J gave up 0 bases and V 6 bases, and 5 bases lay outside the gene matches. The CDR3 has 14 amino acids. The PCR ran on 60 Vbeta and 13 Jbeta primers. Libraries were prepared by immunoSEQ multiplex PCR; TCRdb keeps only in-frame clonotypes and omits some of them. The data show around 190,000 clones, with about 88% seen just once and less than 0.4% held by the top ten. The source is a woman in her thirties in good health and CMV-seronegative. Sequencing was carried out using PBMCs. V and J are TRBV13 and TRBJ2-7; 7 bases are a match to TRBD1. The CDR3 DNA is TGTGCCAGCAGTCCTAGGGACAGCTCCTACGAGCAGTACTTC. Encoded protein: CASSPRDSSYEQYF.